This T cell receptor beta chain was profiled in a study of tumor and adjacent non-tumor tissue in lung cancer. Study information: Histology: about twelve adenocarcinoma, a couple of squamous cell carcinoma, 1 small cell lung cancer. Study-wide results and limits: Shorter survival was associated with higher TCR diversity in tumors. Tumor repertoires had a smaller top 100 clone share than normal lung.

A modified ARM-PCR protocol with three rounds of nested PCR amplified TCRbeta. TCRdb independently ran MiXCR on the multiplex PCR reads; one entry per CDR3 protein. The table records about 80,000 distinct CDR3 sequences, roughly 80% of them present only once. Worth noting for this clonotype: Its antigen remains unidentified.

This sample's RNA came from whole unsorted tissue. The normal lung tissue was taken more than 3 cm from the tumor edge. Newly diagnosed lung cancer patients had thoracic surgery in China, August–late 2014, without prior chemotherapy. The germline V gene encodes CDR1 MNHEY and CDR2 SVGAGI. This CDR3 spans 12 amino acids. This clonotype originated in a man aged 55 to 70 with non-small cell lung cancer. This sequence joins TRBV6-5 and TRBJ2-3; D gene ambiguous. The J call is doubtful: the DNA matches TRBJ1-5 better. Sequenced input: distant non-tumor lung tissue. The CDR3 is CASGAGTDTQHF. The CDR3 DNA sequence: TGTGCTAGCGGCGCAGGCACAGATACGCAGCATTTT.